The entry below gives a single T cell receptor beta chain sequence along with its context. This CDR3 spans 13 amino acids. Trimming cost V 3 bases and J 6 bases; bases outside gene matches: 4. The V gene's germline CDR1 is SGHTA and CDR2 FQGNSA. The entry originates in a study of blood T cell repertoires in COVID-19. The assay was immunoSEQ multiplex PCR, and TCRdb's table has in-frame clones only and misses some. The table includes about 200,000 clones, roughly 90% detected once. The TCR was taken from a woman aged 25 to 45 with acute COVID-19. Input material: PBMCs or T cells enriched from blood (not recorded which). The J gene is TRBJ2-7, the V gene TRBV7-2; 8 bases fit TRBD1. DNA for the CDR3: TGTGCCAGCAGCTTTGACAGGGGCGGCGAGCAGTACTTC. It is translated as CASSFDRGGEQYF. The complete variable domain, with remaining parts taken from reference TRBV7-2 and TRBJ2-7, reads GAGVSQSPSNKVTEKGKDVELRCDPISGHTALYWYRQSLGQGLEFLIYFQGNSAPDKSGLPSDRFSAERTGGSVSTLTIQRTQQEDSAVYLCASSFDRGGEQYFGPGTRLTVT.